This T cell receptor (beta chain) comes out of a study of cytomegalovirus exposure and HLA in healthy donors. Study results and limitations: Segments of the TCR beta V type were, in most cases, productive about 90% or about 30% of the time in an earlier analysis.

Researchers ran the PCR with 60 Vbeta and 13 Jbeta primers. Some clones are missing from TCRdb's copy, which holds only in-frame ones; the method was immunoSEQ multiplex PCR. Among approximately 170,000 clones listed, 79% were seen once. In regard to this clone: Its antigen is undetermined.

CDR3 size: 15 residues. Germline-derived CDR1 and CDR2 are KGHSH and LQKENI. V lost 1 base and J lost 5, with 15 bases in between. This chain links TRBV18 with TRBJ2-7; D perhaps matches TRBD2 (6 bases). The sequence was collected from a woman between 45 and 60 years old in good health and CMV-seronegative. The sample taken for sequencing was PBMCs. CDR3 sequence (DNA): TGTGCCAGCTCACCACGGGAGGTTAGTTTGCACGAGCAGTACTTC. Amino acid sequence: CASSPREVSLHEQYF.